The T cell receptor (beta chain) described here comes from a study of T cell responses to AZD1222 COVID-19 vaccine. The study's findings and limits: Seropositive AZD1222 recipients at baseline numbered only five or six. As reported, nearly half of all spike-specific TCRs target variant regions that are unmutated.

Turning to this clone: As yet, its antigen is unknown.

Per germline, CDR1 SGHTA and CDR2 FQGNSA. With 5 bases removed from V and 2 bases from J, the gap between germline ends came to 10 bases. CDR3 length: 14 residues. Libraries were prepared by immunoSEQ multiplex PCR; TCRdb keeps only in-frame clonotypes and omits some of them. This table holds fewer than 110,000 clones, 86% found once. The sequences come from peripheral blood, collected on day 0 of AZD1222 vaccination. The chain employs TRBV7-2 and TRBJ1-3, with D maybe TRBD1 (5 bases). The sequence was obtained from an adult in good health. The CDR3 coding sequence is TGTGCCAGCAGCGCAGACAGCCCTGGAAACACCATATATTTT. It translates to CASSADSPGNTIYF.